A selection of T cell receptor beta chains follows, all from one sample in a study of shared clonotypes between healthy human individuals. Assay: immunoSEQ multiplex PCR; the TCRdb copy retains only in-frame clones and omits some. The data hold 2 million to 2.5 million clones, with approximately 93% observed a single time. The material sequenced was naive CD4+ T cells from PBMCs. These receptors were collected from a man between 18 and 29 years old in good health. Some clones in this sample may be carry-over from other donors' samples. The CDR3 runs from the conserved cysteine through the conserved F or W. Fields, in order: clone size, V gene, J gene, CDR3 protein. Clone size is shown for a subset of rows, as once, few, many or a class of expanded clone.

.	TRBV4-2	TRBJ1-2	CASSQDPPGNYGYTF
.	TRBV28	TRBJ1-1	CASRLPGAFRSTEAFF
.	TRBV29-1	TRBJ1-3	CSAGTGTGNTIYF
.	TRBV15	TRBJ2-7	CATSRDADRAYEQYF
.	TRBV7-6	TRBJ2-1	CASSRLISLGNEQFF
.	TRBV11-2	TRBJ1-1	CASSLSFGAKAFF
.	TRBV19	TRBJ1-5	CASKRLDQGSQPQHF
.	TRBV11-2	TRBJ2-7	CASSPDIVPYEQYF
.	TRBV27	TRBJ1-1	CASRPIGHDTVVTEAFF
.	TRBV9	TRBJ2-7	CASSAGLAGGRAYEQYF
.	TRBV5-1	TRBJ2-7	CASSLELAGVGEQYF
.	TRBV7-3	TRBJ2-1	CASSPRQGGGNEQFF
.	TRBV27	TRBJ2-1	CASSLQGQATYNEQFF
once	TRBV19	TRBJ1-5	CASSNRARGGPVDHF
.	TRBV10-3	TRBJ2-7	CAISESAANSYEQYF
.	TRBV4-1	TRBJ1-3	CASSQSTGLPDTIYF
few	TRBV5-1	TRBJ1-1	CASREGPNTEAFF
.	TRBV5-4	TRBJ2-7	CASSFSGVEQYF
.	TRBV6-5	TRBJ1-3	CASLDISGNTIYF
.	TRBV6-5	TRBJ2-5	CASSYRRGTETQYF
.	TRBV5-4	TRBJ2-1	CASSLASGQQFF
.	TRBV7-2	TRBJ2-7	CASSLAVTSGRDEQYF
.	TRBV2	TRBJ1-1	CASIRQMNTEAFF
.	TRBV28	TRBJ1-5	CASSFDLNQPQHF
.	TRBV2	TRBJ2-7	CASSTWTSGYEQYF
.	TRBV9	TRBJ2-7	CASSKGQGGTGEQYF
.	TRBV18	TRBJ1-4	CASSPSSSTNEKLFF
.	TRBV2	TRBJ2-1	CASRKTGGEYNEQFF
.	TRBV5-1	TRBJ1-2	CASSLDGGILNYGYTF
.	TRBV7-3	TRBJ1-1	CASSLAGPMNTEAFF
.	TRBV27	TRBJ1-5	CASSLEGLQGGNQPQHF
.	TRBV7-2	TRBJ2-7	CASSLASGVSYEQYF
.	TRBV7-2	TRBJ2-5	CASSTGQVLRETQYF
.	TRBV6-1	TRBJ1-5	CASKGQGWGNQPQHF
.	TRBV30	TRBJ2-3	CAWGSGGDTQYF
.	TRBV2	TRBJ2-7	CASSPQGEQYF
few	TRBV19	TRBJ1-1	CASSLEQGNTEAFF
.	TRBV11-2	TRBJ2-1	CASSFLGTAYNEQFF
once	TRBV6-6	TRBJ1-2	CASSYSTATHYGYTF
once	TRBV5-1	TRBJ2-2	CASTLAGANTGELFF
.	TRBV25-1	TRBJ2-1	CASCSLDSSYNEQFF
.	TRBV19	TRBJ1-2	CASGSGAPYGYTF
.	TRBV6-5	TRBJ2-2	CASSYSASRNGELFF
once	TRBV6-1	TRBJ2-5	CASSGGQAQETQYF
.	TRBV5-1	TRBJ2-1	CASSVGLGTYNEQFF
.	TRBV7-2	TRBJ2-1	CASSSRMGTYNEQFF
.	TRBV6-5	TRBJ2-1	CASSSIGTTLDEQFF
.	TRBV9	TRBJ2-6	CASSVGLGQGALGANVLTF
.	TRBV5-1	TRBJ1-2	CASSPRQGSGSYTF
few	TRBV30	TRBJ1-1	CAWSVGLAIGAFF
.	TRBV14	TRBJ2-3	CASSRSPGGTDTQYF
.	TRBV19	TRBJ2-1	CASSVNRDSALGFF